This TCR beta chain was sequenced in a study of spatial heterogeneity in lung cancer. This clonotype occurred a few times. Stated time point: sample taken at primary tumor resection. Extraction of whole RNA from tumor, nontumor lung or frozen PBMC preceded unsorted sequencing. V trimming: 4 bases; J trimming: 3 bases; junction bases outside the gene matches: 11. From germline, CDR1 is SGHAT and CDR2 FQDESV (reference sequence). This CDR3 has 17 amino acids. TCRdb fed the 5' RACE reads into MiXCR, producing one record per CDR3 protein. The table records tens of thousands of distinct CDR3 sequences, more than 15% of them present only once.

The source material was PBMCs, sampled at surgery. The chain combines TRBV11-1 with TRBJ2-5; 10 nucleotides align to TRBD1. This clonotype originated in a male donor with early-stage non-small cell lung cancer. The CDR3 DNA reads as TGTGCCAGCAGCTCTACCGATATGACAGGGGGCGAAGAGACCCAGTACTTC. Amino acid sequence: CASSSTDMTGGEETQYF.